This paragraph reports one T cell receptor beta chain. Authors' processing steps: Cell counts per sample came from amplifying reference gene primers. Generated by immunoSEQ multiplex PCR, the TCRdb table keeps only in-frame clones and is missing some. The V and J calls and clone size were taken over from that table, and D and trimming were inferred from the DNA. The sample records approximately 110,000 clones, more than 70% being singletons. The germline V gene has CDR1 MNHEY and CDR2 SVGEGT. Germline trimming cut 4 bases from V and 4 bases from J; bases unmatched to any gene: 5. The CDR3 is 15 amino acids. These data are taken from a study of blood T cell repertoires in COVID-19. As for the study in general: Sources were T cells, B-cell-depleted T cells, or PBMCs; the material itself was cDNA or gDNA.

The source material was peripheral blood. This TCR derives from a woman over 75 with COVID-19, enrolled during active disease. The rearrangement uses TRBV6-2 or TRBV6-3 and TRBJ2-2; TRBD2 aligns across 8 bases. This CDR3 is CASSSGGAGTGELFF. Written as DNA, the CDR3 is TGTGCCAGCAGTTCCGGGGGGGCGGGCACCGGGGAGCTGTTTTTT.